These 8 T cell receptor beta chains were sequenced from one sample in a study of blood T cell repertoires in COVID-19. Data came from immunoSEQ multiplex PCR; TCRdb stores just in-frame clones and leaves some out. Of 120,000 to 150,000 clones listed, roughly 84% are singletons. The specimen sequenced was peripheral blood. The receptors originated from a human donor in a cohort sampled during active COVID-19.

This clone has just a few counts. The gene calls are TRBV9 and TRBJ1-1; D may be TRBD1 (5 bases). The germline V and J ends were trimmed by 4 bases and 2 bases, with 15 bases remaining between them. The germline V gene has CDR1 SGDLS and CDR2 YYNGEE. This CDR3 is built from 15 residues. The CDR3 region is CASSPSGTVNTEAFF. DNA for the CDR3: TGTGCCAGCAGCCCAAGCGGGACGGTAAACACTGAAGCTTTCTTT.

J is TRBJ1-5 and V is TRBV27, with TRBD1 identical over 11 bases. With V trimmed by 0 bases and J by 1 base, 2 bases remained unmatched. Germline CDR1 is MNHEY and CDR2 is SMNVEV (reference sequence). This CDR3 has 17 amino acids. CDR3 in amino acids: CASSLSGQGGSNQPQHF. The DNA of the CDR3 is TGTGCCAGCAGTTTATCGGGACAGGGGGGGAGCAATCAGCCCCAGCATTTT.

V gene TRBV28 combines with J gene TRBJ2-5; D is perhaps TRBD1 (6 bases). The CDR3 covers 13 residues. Germline CDR1 reads MDHEN; CDR2 reads SYDVKM. Trimming removed 3 bases from V and 4 bases from J, with 9 bases in between. The chain's CDR3 is CASSLSGVETQYF. The CDR3 nucleotides are TGTGCCAGCAGTTTGTCAGGGGTAGAGACCCAGTACTTC.

This chain connects TRBV19 to TRBJ1-5; D gene ambiguous. Trimming removed 4 bases from V and 4 bases from J, with 8 bases in between. Germline CDR1 and CDR2: LNHDA and SQIVND (reference sequence). There are 13 residues in the CDR3. The CDR3 DNA follows: TGTGCCAGTAGTAAGAGGGTAAATCAGCCCCAGCATTTT. Its protein product is CASSKRVNQPQHF.

This chain connects TRBV11-1 to TRBJ1-1; 9 bases align to TRBD1. CDR1 is SGHAT, CDR2 FQDESV, per germline (reference sequence). The CDR3 length is 14 residues. The ends lost 8 bases at V and 7 bases at J; junction bases unmatched: 11. CDR3: CASARGDRDIEAFF. The CDR3 DNA is TGTGCCAGCGCCAGGGGGGACAGGGACATTGAAGCTTTCTTT.

J is TRBJ2-7 and V is TRBV21-1; the D call TRBD1 from the table was never checked on the DNA. TRBV21-1 is deemed a pseudogene. There are 14 residues in the CDR3. CDR3: CASSKRSQVDEQYV. The CDR3 DNA sequence: TGTGCCAGCAGCAAACGAAGCCAGGTGGACGAGCAGTACGTC.

This chain links TRBV27 with TRBJ1-6; the D is unclear. V gave up 2 bases and J gave up 13 bases, with 12 bases separating them. This CDR3 is 13 amino acids long. The V gene's germline CDR1 is MNHEY and CDR2 SMNVEV (reference sequence). DNA for the CDR3: TGTGCCAGCAGTTTAGTTCTCGACGGGCCCCTCCACTTT. Residues: CASSLVLDGPLHF.

This clone was counted once. The chain recombines TRBV27 with TRBJ2-3, with 8 positions matching TRBD1. There are 16 residues in the CDR3. CDR1 is MNHEY and CDR2 is SMNVEV in the germline V gene (reference sequence). Unmatched junction bases numbered 12, after V lost 2 bases and J lost 8 bases. The DNA for the CDR3 is TGTGCCAGCAGTTTACAGTTCGGACAGGGTGAAGGTACGCAGTATTTT. It encodes CASSLQFGQGEGTQYF.